The source of this TCR beta chain is a study of T cell responses to AZD1222 COVID-19 vaccine. About this clone: Antigen specificity is unknown.

The CDR3 length is 16 residues. Only in-frame clones appear in the TCRdb table, and some are missing; sequencing was by immunoSEQ multiplex PCR. Of 150,000 or so clones in the sample, roughly nine tenths were seen once. Study conclusions and caveats: A reported finding is that nearly half of spike-specific TCRs target unmutated variant regions. Females outnumbered males among donors, who were mostly white British; clonal diversity was possibly underestimated.

The V and J genes are TRBV21-1 and TRBJ1-2; no DNA check was done on the table's D call, TRBD1. TRBV21-1 represents a pseudogene. The receptor's source is an adult who received the AZD1222 COVID-19 vaccine. The specimen was peripheral blood, collected 28 days after the second AZD1222 dose. In DNA form, the CDR3 reads TGTGCCAGCAGCAAAGTTCCCCACAGGGGTAGCTATGGCTACACCTTC. Its translation is CASSKVPHRGSYGYTF.